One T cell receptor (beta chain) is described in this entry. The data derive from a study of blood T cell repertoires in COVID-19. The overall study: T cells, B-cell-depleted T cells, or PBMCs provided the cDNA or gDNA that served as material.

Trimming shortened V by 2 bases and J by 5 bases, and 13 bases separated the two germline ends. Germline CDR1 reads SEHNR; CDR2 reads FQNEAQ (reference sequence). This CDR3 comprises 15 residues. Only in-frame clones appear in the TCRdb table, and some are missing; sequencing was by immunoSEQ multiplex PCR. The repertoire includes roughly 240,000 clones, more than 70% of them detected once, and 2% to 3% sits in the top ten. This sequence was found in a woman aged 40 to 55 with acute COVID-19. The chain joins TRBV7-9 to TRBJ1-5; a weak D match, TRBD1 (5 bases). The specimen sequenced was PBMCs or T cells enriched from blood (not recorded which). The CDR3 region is CASSLPGAGDQPQHF. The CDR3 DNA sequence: TGTGCCAGCAGCTTACCCGGGGCGGGGGATCAGCCCCAGCATTTT.